The TCR beta chain under discussion was sequenced for a study of shared clonotypes between healthy human individuals. Points from the study as a whole: Even with large depth, rarefaction showed that sorted-subset sequencing was incomplete.

This clone was seen a few times. What it recognizes is unknown. Trimming stripped 5 bases from V and 1 base from J, with 11 bases between. Germline CDR1 and CDR2: SEHNR and FQNEAQ (reference sequence). The CDR3 consists of 14 residues. The study ran the assay at deep level. Sequenced by immunoSEQ multiplex PCR; TCRdb stores in-frame clones only, minus some. The table records nearly 1 million clones, 76% of them present only once. What was sequenced was memory CD4+ T cells sorted from blood. Described subset: CD45RA-negative fraction. This receptor was obtained from a man younger than 30 in good health. The V and J genes are TRBV7-9 and TRBJ2-5, with D possibly TRBD1 on 6 matching bases. This CDR3 is CASSPGQLQETQYF. In DNA, the CDR3 is TGTGCCAGCAGCCCAGGACAGCTCCAAGAGACCCAGTACTTC.